The present entry profiles one TCR beta chain with its context. The antigen is unknown. The same CDR3 is also encoded by other DNA sequences in this sample. The data originate from a study of shared clonotypes between healthy human individuals. Looking at the study overall: Per-donor plates numbered three CD4 naive, three CD4 memory, two CD8 naive and one CD8 memory. Study observations and caveats: Blood alone was sampled, and tissue repertoires likely differ.

All donors were Caucasian adults living in Nashville, Tennessee. Sequenced by immunoSEQ multiplex PCR; TCRdb stores in-frame clones only, minus some. The sample has 2,500,000 or so clones; roughly 90% are singletons. CDR1 is MNHNY and CDR2 is SVGAGI in the germline V gene (reference sequence). This CDR3 has 13 residues. V was clipped by 2 bases and J by 1 base, with 6 bases between them. The sample was naive CD4+ T cells from PBMCs. Subset indicated: CD45RA+ positively selected. The chain combines TRBV6-6 with TRBJ2-7; D gene unclear. This TCR was sampled from a man younger than 35 in good health. Some clones in this sample may be carry-over from other donors' samples. Written as DNA, the CDR3 is TGTGCCAGCAGTTACGGGCAGTCCTACGAGCAGTACTTC. It yields the protein CASSYGQSYEQYF.